These 32 T cell receptor beta chains were sequenced from one sample in a study of blood T cell repertoires in COVID-19. Sequenced by immunoSEQ multiplex PCR; TCRdb stores in-frame clones only, minus some. The sample holds 280,000 or so clones; around 87% are singletons and the top ten take roughly 1.9%. The sample was peripheral blood. These receptors all come from a woman younger than 45 who had recovered from COVID-19.

Regarding this clone: This specimen includes other DNA sequences encoding the same CDR3. V usage is TRBV6-5 and J usage is TRBJ2-1; D is undetermined. This CDR3 spans 13 amino acids. V dropped 6 bases and J dropped 1 base, with 7 bases sitting between them. CDR1 MNHEY and CDR2 SVGAGI come from the germline V gene. Here the CDR3 DNA reads TGTGCCAGCAGCCGAGGATCCTACAATGAGCAGTTCTTC. This translates into CASSRGSYNEQFF.

This clone came up a few times. The V gene is TRBV18, the J gene TRBJ2-5; TRBD2 might be the D (5 bases). CDR1 is KGHSH, CDR2 LQKENI, per germline. CDR3 length equals 15 residues. Between the trimmed V and J ends, which lost 6 bases and 4 bases, there was a span of 18 bases. CDR3 nucleotides: TGTGCCAGCTCGCTCAATCTGGCGGGTGGAGAGACCCAGTACTTC. Encoded protein: CASSLNLAGGETQYF.

The gene calls are TRBV9 and TRBJ1-2, with 7 bases identical to TRBD1. V gave up 2 bases and J gave up 5 bases; unmatched junction bases: 3. CDR3 size: 13 residues. Germline lookup yields CDR1 SGDLS and CDR2 YYNGEE. CDR3 nucleotide sequence: TGTGCCAGCAGCGTCGAGACAGGGTATGGCTACACCTTC. It encodes CASSVETGYGYTF.

The gene calls are TRBV28 and TRBJ2-7; D is perhaps TRBD2 (6 bases). The CDR3 has 13 amino acids. Germline lookup yields CDR1 MDHEN and CDR2 SYDVKM. Trimming pared 4 bases from V and 5 bases from J, leaving 12 bases between. The CDR3 reads CASSYGGADEQYF. CDR3 DNA sequence: TGTGCCAGCAGTTACGGAGGGGCCGACGAGCAGTACTTC.

In nucleotides, the CDR3 is TGTGCCATCAAACTAGCGGGGGACACCGGGGAGCTGTTTTTT. Its protein product is CAIKLAGDTGELFF. The chain combines TRBV10-3 with TRBJ2-2; 11 bases agree with TRBD2. Per the germline V gene, CDR1 is ENHRY and CDR2 is SYGVKD. CDR3 size: 14 residues. The ends lost 7 bases at V and 3 bases at J; junction bases unmatched: 1.

V usage is TRBV7-9 and J usage is TRBJ2-7; the D gene is possibly TRBD2 (6 bases). From germline, CDR1 is SEHNR and CDR2 FQNEAQ (reference sequence). The V gene lost 5 bases and the J gene lost 3 bases, with 11 bases spanning the gap. This CDR3 has 13 amino acids. CDR3 bases: TGTGCCAGCAGCCTCGGACTAATCTACGAGCAGTACTTC. Translating gives CASSLGLIYEQYF.

The genes are TRBV30 and TRBJ2-3, with D possibly TRBD2 on 5 matching bases. The ends were cut back, 0 bases at V and 5 bases at J, with 9 bases in the middle. Per germline, CDR1 GTSNPN and CDR2 SVGIG (reference sequence). This CDR3 is 13 amino acids long. CDR3 amino acids: CAWSVRGLDTQYF. Written as DNA, the CDR3 is TGTGCCTGGAGTGTACGAGGACTAGATACGCAGTATTTT.

This clone was counted a single time. The gene calls are TRBV5-1 and TRBJ1-1; the D gene is possibly TRBD1 (6 bases). Germline-derived CDR1 and CDR2 are SGHRS and YFSETQ. V lost 3 bases, J lost 11 bases, and 26 bases lay in between. The CDR3 length is 16 residues. CDR3 sequence: CASSYGGGAVSRGAFF. DNA for the CDR3: TGCGCCAGCAGCTACGGGGGGGGCGCAGTTTCACGTGGCGCTTTCTTT.

This rearrangement joins TRBV28 to TRBJ2-2; tentatively, D is TRBD2 (7 bases). Deletions cut 2 bases from V and 2 bases from J, with 15 bases between. CDR3 size: 17 residues. Germline lookup yields CDR1 MDHEN and CDR2 SYDVKM. Here the CDR3 DNA reads TGTGCCAGCAGTTTAATTTCTCGGGGGGCCAACACCGGGGAGCTGTTTTTT. This codes for CASSLISRGANTGELFF.

This clone was recorded once. The chain uses TRBV5-1 and TRBJ2-7, with D perhaps TRBD1 (6 bases). Trimming removed 0 bases at V and 0 bases at J, with 7 bases between. The CDR3 sequence is 14 residues long. Germline V gene sequence: CDR1 SGHRS, CDR2 YFSETQ. CDR3 sequence reads: CASSLGDNSYEQYF. The CDR3 bases are TGCGCCAGCAGCTTGGGGGACAACTCCTACGAGCAGTACTTC.

Here the CDR3 DNA reads TGTGCCAGCAGTTTAACAGGGGCAGGTTGGGACATTCAGTACTTC. Encoded protein: CASSLTGAGWDIQYF. This sequence joins TRBV27 and TRBJ2-4, with 7 bases identical to TRBD1. This CDR3 has 15 residues. The V segment lost 2 bases and the J segment 8 bases; nucleotides outside the gene matches: 9. Germline loops: CDR1 MNHEY, CDR2 SMNVEV (reference sequence).

The V gene is TRBV12-3 or TRBV12-4, the J gene TRBJ1-5, with TRBD1 identical over 7 bases. The V gene end was trimmed by 5 bases and the J gene end by 4 bases; junction bases not matched to a gene: 2. CDR3 length: 13 amino acids. CDR3 in DNA: TGTGCCAGCAGTACACAGGGGAATCAGCCCCAGCATTTT. Translation: CASSTQGNQPQHF.

For this clone: Other DNA sequences from this sample encode an identical CDR3 as well. The chain recombines TRBV5-1 with TRBJ1-1; a possible D gene is TRBD1 (5 bases). Looked up from germline, CDR1 is SGHRS and CDR2 is YFSETQ. The CDR3 sequence is 13 residues long. The germline V and J ends were trimmed by 4 bases and 1 base, with 8 bases remaining between them. The CDR3, as DNA: TGCGCCAGCAGCCCAACAGGGAACACTGAAGCTTTCTTT. Protein product: CASSPTGNTEAFF.

This rearrangement joins TRBV6-5 to TRBJ1-6, with a weak D call TRBD1 (6 bases). V was shortened by 2 bases and J by 10 bases, with 18 bases between the two germline ends. CDR1 and CDR2 (germline): MNHEY, SVGAGI. CDR3 size: 16 residues. The CDR3 sequence is CASSYAEQGMRSPLHF. CDR3 nucleotides: TGTGCCAGCAGTTACGCTGAACAGGGTATGAGGTCACCCCTCCACTTT.

The genes are TRBV19 and TRBJ1-3; the D is unclear. This CDR3 has 10 residues. Germline assignment: CDR1 LNHDA and CDR2 SQIVND (reference sequence). Trimming cost V 11 bases and J 7 bases, with 9 bases left between them. The CDR3 DNA follows: TGTGCCGGCCATCGCAACACCATATATTTT. Translated, it gives CAGHRNTIYF.

This clone has just one count. The DNA for the CDR3 is TGTGCCAGCAGCTTGGTAACATGGCGGGGGGGAAACATTCAGTACTTC. Residues: CASSLVTWRGGNIQYF. J is TRBJ2-4 and V is TRBV5-8, with 9 bases that match TRBD2. Looked up from germline, CDR1 is SGHTS and CDR2 is YDEGEE. CDR3 length equals 16 residues. Unmatched junction bases numbered 7, after V lost 0 bases and J lost 6 bases.

The V call is TRBV18, the J call TRBJ2-2; TRBD1 matches 10 bases. V trimming: 6 bases; J trimming: 5 bases; junction bases outside the gene matches: 9. Germline V lookup: CDR1 KGHSH, CDR2 LQKENI. This CDR3 has 16 amino acids. CDR3: CASSHAGTGETGELFF. The CDR3 nucleotides are TGTGCCAGCTCCCACGCCGGGACAGGGGAAACCGGGGAGCTGTTTTTT. The variable domain in full, completed from reference TRBV18 and TRBJ2-2, reads NAGVMQNPRHLVRRRGQEARLRCSPMKGHSHVYWYRQLPEEGLKFMVYLQKENIIDESGMPKERFSAEFPKEGPSILRIQQVVRGDSAAYFCASSHAGTGETGELFFGEGSRLTVL.

The rearrangement links TRBV19 to TRBJ2-2; D might be TRBD1 (5 bases). The V gene lost 7 bases and the J gene lost 0 bases, with 12 bases spanning the gap. CDR1 LNHDA and CDR2 SQIVND come from the germline V gene (reference sequence). There are 15 residues in the CDR3. The CDR3 DNA reads TGTGCCAGTAAGCAGGGTGGGTCGAACACCGGGGAGCTGTTTTTT. This gives the protein CASKQGGSNTGELFF. The full variable domain, with the rest looked up from reference TRBV19 and TRBJ2-2, is DGGITQSPKYLFRKEGQNVTLSCEQNLNHDAMYWYRQDPGQGLRLIYYSQIVNDFQKGDIAEGYSVSREKKESFPLTVTSAQKNPTAFYLCASKQGGSNTGELFFGEGSRLTVL.

The V and J genes are TRBV29-1 and TRBJ1-2; TRBD1 agrees at 7 bases. Trimming at V came to 6 bases and at J to 3 bases, leaving 7 bases not matched to a gene. The CDR3 contains 13 residues. Per the germline V gene, CDR1 is SQVTM and CDR2 is ANQGSEA. CDR3 nucleotides: TGCAGCGTGGCGACAGGGTTAGACTATGGCTACACCTTC. This translates into CSVATGLDYGYTF.

This chain joins TRBV6-5 and TRBJ1-4, with 7 bases identical to TRBD1. The V and J ends lost 9 bases and 2 bases, in that order; junction bases with no gene match: 6. CDR3 length: 14 residues. Germline-derived CDR1 and CDR2 are MNHEY and SVGAGI. Here the CDR3 DNA reads TGTGCCAGTTCAACAGGGGTTACTAATGAAAAACTGTTTTTT. Encoded protein: CASSTGVTNEKLFF.

The chain is built from TRBV5-1 and TRBJ1-4, with D tentatively TRBD1 (5 bases). V dropped 0 bases and J dropped 3 bases, with 9 bases sitting between them. The germline gives CDR1 SGHRS, CDR2 YFSETQ. This CDR3 comprises 15 residues. The CDR3 DNA sequence: TGCGCCAGCAGCTTGGACAGGCTGGCTAATGAAAAACTGTTTTTT. Translated: CASSLDRLANEKLFF.

This clone has only one observation. The V call is TRBV27, the J call TRBJ1-1; 7 nucleotides match TRBD1. Germline loops: CDR1 MNHEY, CDR2 SMNVEV (reference sequence). The CDR3 is made up of 13 amino acids. V trimming: 6 bases; J trimming: 6 bases; junction bases outside the gene matches: 7. Written as DNA, the CDR3 is TGTGCCAGCAGCTTGACAGGGCGTTCTGAAGCTTTCTTT. The encoded protein is CASSLTGRSEAFF.

The V call is TRBV7-9, the J call TRBJ2-7; tentative D call: TRBD1 (6 bases). V lost 4 bases and J lost 6, with 28 bases in between. The length of the CDR3 is 18 residues. Per germline, CDR1 SEHNR and CDR2 FQNEAQ (reference sequence). CDR3: CASSSAPSSARYRVEQYF. CDR3 nucleotides: TGTGCCAGCAGCTCGGCTCCAAGTTCCGCGAGATACAGGGTCGAGCAGTACTTC.

This chain connects TRBV10-1 to TRBJ2-3, with 8 bases lining up with TRBD2. The J segment lost 2 bases and the V segment lost 4 bases, leaving 2 bases of the junction unmatched. CDR1 and CDR2 (germline): WNHNN, SYGVQD (reference sequence). The CDR3 contains 14 residues. In DNA, the CDR3 is TGCGCCAGCAGTGCAGCGGGGGCCACAGATACGCAGTATTTT. It specifies CASSAAGATDTQYF.

The CDR3 region is CASSSHRGNEKLFF. The CDR3 nucleotides are TGTGCCAGCAGCTCCCACCGGGGAAATGAAAAACTGTTTTTT. The V and J genes are TRBV5-4 and TRBJ1-4, with D uncertain. V lost 3 bases, J lost 5 bases, and 11 bases lay in between. CDR3 length: 14 residues. Germline lookup yields CDR1 SGHNT and CDR2 YYREEE (reference sequence).

The chain has TRBV15 and TRBJ2-1; 13 bases are shared with TRBD2. V was clipped by 3 bases and J by 6 bases; unmatched bases: 8. There are 17 residues in the CDR3. Germline CDR1 and CDR2: LNHNV and YYDKDF (reference sequence). CDR3: CATSSWRRTSGSNEQFF. CDR3 nucleotides: TGTGCCACCAGCAGCTGGAGGAGGACTAGCGGGAGCAATGAGCAGTTCTTC.

This clone was observed once. This chain links TRBV28 with TRBJ1-3; 7 bases map to TRBD1. The CDR3 runs to 15 residues. The germline gives CDR1 MDHEN, CDR2 SYDVKM. The trim removed 3 bases at V and 4 bases at J, leaving 6 bases unmatched. In nucleotides, the CDR3 is TGTGCCAGCAGTTTGGAACAGGGGATCGGAAACACCATATATTTT. It codes for CASSLEQGIGNTIYF.

This clone has more than one count but fewer than ten. This rearrangement joins TRBV7-9 to TRBJ1-1; the D is unclear. The CDR3 has 14 residues. Germline values: CDR1 SEHNR, CDR2 FQNEAQ (reference sequence). Trimming removed 3 bases from V and 0 bases from J, with 8 bases in between. CDR3 nucleotide sequence: TGTGCCAGCAGCTTCGGGGTCTTGAACACTGAAGCTTTCTTT. Its translation is CASSFGVLNTEAFF.

The rearrangement joins TRBV12-5 to TRBJ2-3; tentative D call: TRBD1 (5 bases). Germline V CDR1 and CDR2: LGHNT, FRNRAP. Trimming pared 5 bases from V and 6 bases from J, leaving 12 bases between. The CDR3 runs 13 residues. CDR3 in amino acids: CASGPPRADTQYF. As DNA, the CDR3 is TGTGCTAGTGGTCCCCCCAGGGCGGATACGCAGTATTTT. The variable domain in full, completed from reference TRBV12-5 and TRBJ2-3, reads DARVTQTPRHKVTEMGQEVTMRCQPILGHNTVFWYRQTMMQGLELLAYFRNRAPLDDSGMPKDRFSAEMPDATLATLKIQPSEPRDSAVYFCASGPPRADTQYFGPGTRLTVL.

V gene TRBV7-8 combines with J gene TRBJ1-2; possibly TRBD1 for D (5 bases). Trimming left V 5 bases short and J 3 bases short, with 19 bases between. The V gene's germline CDR1 is SGHVS and CDR2 FQNEAQ. The CDR3 spans 16 residues. The CDR3 DNA reads TGTGCCAGCAGCAAGAGAGGCGCGGGGGTGGACTATGGCTACACCTTC. It translates to CASSKRGAGVDYGYTF.

CDR3 region: CASSPELQAYEQYF. In DNA form, the CDR3 reads TGTGCCAGCAGCCCTGAACTCCAGGCCTACGAGCAGTACTTC. The rearrangement links TRBV28 to TRBJ2-7; D is unresolved. The CDR3 is made up of 14 amino acids. Per germline, CDR1 MDHEN and CDR2 SYDVKM. V was clipped by 6 bases and J by 2 bases, with 14 bases between them.

CDR3: CASSRRLSGGGNEQFF. As DNA, the CDR3 is TGTGCCAGCAGCAGGCGTCTTAGCGGGGGGGGAAATGAGCAGTTCTTC. The chain employs TRBV7-6 and TRBJ2-1, with 11 positions matching TRBD2. Germline V gene data show CDR1 as SGHVS and CDR2 as FNYEAQ. CDR3 length: 16 amino acids. Trimming removed 5 bases from V and 7 bases from J; junction bases left unmatched: 10.